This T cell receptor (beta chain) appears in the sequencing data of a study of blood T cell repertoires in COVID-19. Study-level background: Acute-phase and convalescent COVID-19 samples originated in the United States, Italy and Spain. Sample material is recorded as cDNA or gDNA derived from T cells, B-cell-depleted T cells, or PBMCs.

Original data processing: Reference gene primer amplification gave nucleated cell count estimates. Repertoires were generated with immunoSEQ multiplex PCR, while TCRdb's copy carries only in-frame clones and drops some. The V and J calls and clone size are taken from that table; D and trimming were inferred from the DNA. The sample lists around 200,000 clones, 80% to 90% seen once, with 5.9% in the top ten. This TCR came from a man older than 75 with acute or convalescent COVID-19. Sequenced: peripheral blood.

In DNA, the CDR3 is TGTGCCAGCAGCTACGGCAGGGGAACCAAAAACATTCAGTACTTC. Amino acids: CASSYGRGTKNIQYF. The V call is TRBV5-6, the J call TRBJ2-4, with a tentative D call TRBD1 (6 bases). This CDR3 region has 15 residues. Germline CDR1 and CDR2: SGHDT and YYEEEE. The V and J ends lost 3 bases and 2 bases respectively, with 12 bases between them.